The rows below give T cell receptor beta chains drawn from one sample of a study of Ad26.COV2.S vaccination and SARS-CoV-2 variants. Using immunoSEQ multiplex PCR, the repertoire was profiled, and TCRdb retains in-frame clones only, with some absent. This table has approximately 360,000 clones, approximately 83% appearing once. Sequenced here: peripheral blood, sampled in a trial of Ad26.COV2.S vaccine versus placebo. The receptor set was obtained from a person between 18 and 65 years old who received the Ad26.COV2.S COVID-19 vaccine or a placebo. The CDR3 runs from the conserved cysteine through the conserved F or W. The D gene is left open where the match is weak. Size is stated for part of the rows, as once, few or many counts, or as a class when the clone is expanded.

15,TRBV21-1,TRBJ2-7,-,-,TGTGCCAGCAGCCTGCGTGGGCGGGAGAAATACGAGCAGTACTTC,CASSLRGREKYEQYF
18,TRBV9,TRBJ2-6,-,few,TGTGCCAGCAGCCCGATGGCTGGTGGAAATTCTGGGGCCAACGTCCTGACTTTC,CASSPMAGGNSGANVLTF
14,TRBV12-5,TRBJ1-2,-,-,TGTGCTAGTGGCTGGGGAAAGGGCTACTATGGCTACACCTTC,CASGWGKGYYGYTF
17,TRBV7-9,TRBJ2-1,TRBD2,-,TGTGCCAGCAGCCCGGGACTAGCGGGGGGTATAACAATGAAGCAGTTCTTC,CASSPGLAGGITMKQFF
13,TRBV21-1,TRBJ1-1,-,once,TGTGCCAGCAGCCCGGGACAGGGCACTGAAGCTTTCTTT,CASSPGQGTEAFF
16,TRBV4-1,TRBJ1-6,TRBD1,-,TGCGCCAGCAGCCCCGACAGGGGCCACAGTAATTCACCCCTCCACTTT,CASSPDRGHSNSPLHF
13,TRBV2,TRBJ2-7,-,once,TGTGCCAGCAGTGAAGGGTTGGGCTACGAGCAGTACTTC,CASSEGLGYEQYF
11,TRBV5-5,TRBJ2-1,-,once,TGTGCCAGCAGCGGGCACAATGAGCAGTTCTTC,CASSGHNEQFF
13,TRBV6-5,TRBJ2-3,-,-,TGTGCCAGCAGGGGTTTTAGCACAGATACGCAGTATTTT,CASRGFSTDTQYF
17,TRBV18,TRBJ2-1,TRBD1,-,TGTGCCAGTCGGGGACAGGGGGCCCTAAGCTCCTACAATGAGCAGTTCTTC,CASRGQGALSSYNEQFF
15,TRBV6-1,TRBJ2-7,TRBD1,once,TGTGCCAGCAGTGAAGGTTGGACAGGCACCATGGGGCAGTACTTC,CASSEGWTGTMGQYF
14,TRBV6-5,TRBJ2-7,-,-,TGTGCCAGCAGTAAGGTCCTCGTGGGCGACGAGCAGTACTTC,CASSKVLVGDEQYF
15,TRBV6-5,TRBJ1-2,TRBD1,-,TGTGCCAGCAGTTTTTACAGGGGAACTATCTATGGCTACACCTTC,CASSFYRGTIYGYTF
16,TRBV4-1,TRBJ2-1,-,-,TGCGCCAGCAGCCAAGGGACGTTATCGCTCTACAATGAGCAGTTCTTC,CASSQGTLSLYNEQFF
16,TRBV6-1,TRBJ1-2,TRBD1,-,TGTGCCAGCAGTGACCGGGACAGGGGACTCCTCTATGGCTACACCTTC,CASSDRDRGLLYGYTF
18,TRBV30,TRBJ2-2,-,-,TGTGCCTGGAGTCTACTCTGGATCGAGATCGCGAACACCGGGGAGCTGTTTTTT,CAWSLLWIEIANTGELFF
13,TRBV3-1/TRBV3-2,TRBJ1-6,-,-,TGTGCCAGCAGCCAAGGCCTCCGATCACCCCTCCACTTT,CASSQGLRSPLHF